This T cell receptor beta chain is drawn from a study of HIV-infected patients and healthy controls. Whole-study findings and limits: Compared with controls, mean Gini indices were significantly raised in HIV-infected repertoires, possibly indicating oligoclonality. CDR3 sharing between individuals was lower in HIV-infected patients than in healthy controls.

Alpha and beta constant-region primers primed reverse transcription of 400 to 650 ng RNA. Using multiplexing indices, alpha and beta chain libraries were generated apart by chain-specific third strand synthesis. TCRdb itself ran the 5' RACE reads through MiXCR, one entry per CDR3 protein. The data contain about 14,000 distinct CDR3 sequences, approximately 12% of them seen just once; the ten biggest clones take up about 37%. Follow-up blood was drawn about 14 weeks, roughly three months, after antiretroviral therapy began. The repertoire came from unfractionated whole blood and reflected all unsorted peripheral T cells. This clonotype was counted at least ten times. The antigen is not known. Trimming cost V 3 bases and J 4 bases, with 8 bases left between them. CDR3 length: 13 amino acids.

This sequence was found in an adult with HIV infection. The donor label of this sample is uncertain. The sample was blood, taken during antiretroviral therapy. V gene TRBV12-3 or TRBV12-4 combines with J gene TRBJ2-3; D unclear. The CDR3 DNA reads TGTGCCAGCAGTTTTTCGAGTGCAGATACGCAGTATTTT. Translated, it gives CASSFSSADTQYF.